The 9 T cell receptor beta chains reported below all come from one sample, sequenced in a study of cytomegalovirus exposure and HLA in healthy donors. Primers for the PCR totalled 60 Vbeta and 13 Jbeta. Produced via immunoSEQ multiplex PCR; TCRdb's table is partial and in-frame only. The top ten clones hold roughly 9.7% of a sample with about 140,000 clones, roughly 79% of them seen once. The sample consisted of PBMCs. The receptor source for this set is a woman aged 60 to 75 in good health and CMV-seropositive.

In its sample, this clone was seen a few times. The genes are TRBV9 and TRBJ2-7; D gene unclear. Germline lookup yields CDR1 SGDLS and CDR2 YYNGEE. V was clipped by 0 bases and J by 1 base, with 5 bases between them. The CDR3 has 13 amino acids. CDR3 loop: CASSVDHSYEQYF. CDR3 coding DNA: TGTGCCAGCAGCGTAGATCATTCCTACGAGCAGTACTTC.

The chain combines TRBV4-2 with TRBJ2-7; TRBD2 might be the D (5 bases). Germline V gene lookup returns CDR1 LGHNA and CDR2 YNFKEQ. Trimming pared 3 bases from V and 1 base from J, leaving 16 bases between. The CDR3 has 16 residues. CDR3 protein: CASSHGSGGPSYEQYF. Here the CDR3 DNA reads TGTGCCAGCAGCCATGGGTCCGGCGGGCCTTCCTACGAGCAGTACTTC.

The rearrangement uses TRBV2 and TRBJ2-5; D perhaps matches TRBD1 (5 bases). The J call may be incorrect, as the DNA end agrees better with TRBJ2-7. Per germline, CDR1 SNHLY and CDR2 FYNNEI. The CDR3 extends over 14 amino acids. DNA for the CDR3: TGTGCCAGCAGCCCCTACAGGCCTGGCGGCGAGCAGTACTTC. Translation: CASSPYRPGGEQYF.

This chain joins TRBV30 and TRBJ1-3; 7 bases fit TRBD1. This CDR3 is 14 amino acids long. Germline loops: CDR1 GTSNPN, CDR2 SVGIG (reference sequence). The V and J ends lost 3 bases and 2 bases, in that order; junction bases with no gene match: 4. CDR3 protein: CAWSLGTAGNTIYF. The DNA for the CDR3 is TGTGCCTGGAGCTTAGGGACAGCTGGAAACACCATATATTTT.

This chain joins TRBV9 and TRBJ1-4; TRBD1 is a possible D gene (5 bases). The CDR3 consists of 14 residues. CDR1 and CDR2 (germline): SGDLS, YYNGEE. V was trimmed by 2 bases and J by 7 bases, leaving 12 bases between them. For the CDR3, the DNA is TGTGCCAGCAGCGTTGGCCCGGGGGGTGAAAAACTGTTTTTT. This codes for CASSVGPGGEKLFF.

This clone has just one count. The chain has TRBV5-4 and TRBJ1-2, with a possible D match to TRBD1 (5 bases). The length of the CDR3 is 14 residues. V was cut by 7 bases and J by 5 bases, with 18 bases left in between. Germline-derived CDR1 and CDR2 are SGHNT and YYREEE (reference sequence). The CDR3 sequence is CASRRAGSGYGYTF. CDR3 bases: TGTGCCAGCCGACGTGCGGGGTCAGGGTATGGCTACACCTTC.

In this sample, this clone turned up a few times. V is TRBV2 and J is TRBJ1-3; 8 nucleotides agree with TRBD1. The V and J ends lost 6 bases and 4 bases, in that order; junction bases with no gene match: 2. CDR3 length: 13 residues. The V gene's germline CDR1 is SNHLY and CDR2 FYNNEI. Here the CDR3 DNA reads TGTGCCAGCAGGGACAGGGCAGGAAACACCATATATTTT. It encodes CASRDRAGNTIYF.

About this clone: Different DNA sequences within this sample yield the same CDR3. CDR3: CASSPPRETQYF. The CDR3 DNA sequence: TGTGCCAGCTCACCCCCGCGGGAGACCCAGTACTTC. The genes are TRBV18 and TRBJ2-5, with unresolved D. The CDR3 length is 12 residues. CDR1 is KGHSH, CDR2 LQKENI, per germline. The V gene lost 3 bases and the J gene lost 5 bases, with 7 bases spanning the gap.

This chain uses TRBV7-2 with TRBJ2-5; D might be TRBD2 (6 bases). CDR3 length: 16 amino acids. The V end was cut by 2 bases, the J end by 2 bases, with 15 bases between. Germline CDR1 reads SGHTA; CDR2 reads FQGNSA. The CDR3 region is CASSLRGTRGQETQYF. The CDR3 region has the DNA TGTGCCAGCAGCTTAAGAGGGACGCGGGGACAAGAGACCCAGTACTTC.